This TCR beta chain is from a study of CD8+ T cells in alopecia areata. The treatment was: oral pan-JAK inhibitor, 5-10 mg twice daily. Turning to this clone: Antigen specificity is unknown. A read error may account for a junction end that differs from germline.

Findings and caveats of the study: Affected scalp, especially in alopecia totalis/universalis, had a higher clonality than normal scalp did.

Sequencing used cDNA as its template, made by extracting RNA and reverse transcribing it. Produced via immunoSEQ multiplex PCR; TCRdb's table is partial and in-frame only. The sample lists about 110,000 clones, 80% to 85% occurring once. The receptor was isolated from a human donor with alopecia areata. The sample consisted of CD8+ T cells sorted from blood, taken at week 24, from a patient treated with tofacitinib.

DNA for the CDR3: TGTGCCAGCAGTTTGGAGGCTAGCGGGGCGAATCCCGAGACCCAGCACTTC. This gives the protein CASSLEASGANPETQHF. This rearrangement joins TRBV27 to TRBJ2-5, with TRBD2 matching 9 bases. Germline CDR1 and CDR2: MNHEY and SMNVEV (reference sequence). CDR3 size: 17 residues.